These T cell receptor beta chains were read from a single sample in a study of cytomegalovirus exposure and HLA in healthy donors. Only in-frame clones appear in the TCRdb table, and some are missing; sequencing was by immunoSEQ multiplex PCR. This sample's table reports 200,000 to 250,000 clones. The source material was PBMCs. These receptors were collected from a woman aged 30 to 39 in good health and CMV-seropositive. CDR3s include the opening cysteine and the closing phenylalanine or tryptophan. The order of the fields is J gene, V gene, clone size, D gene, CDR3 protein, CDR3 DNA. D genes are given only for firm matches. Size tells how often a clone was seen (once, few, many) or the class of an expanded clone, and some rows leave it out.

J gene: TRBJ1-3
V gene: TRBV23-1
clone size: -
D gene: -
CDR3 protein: CASSRDITGNTIYF
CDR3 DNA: TGCGCCAGCAGTCGGGACATAACTGGAAACACCATATATTTT

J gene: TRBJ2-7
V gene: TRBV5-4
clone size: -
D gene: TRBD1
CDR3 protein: CASSPDRGRYEQYF
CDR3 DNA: TGTGCCAGCAGCCCCGACAGGGGGCGGTACGAGCAGTACTTC

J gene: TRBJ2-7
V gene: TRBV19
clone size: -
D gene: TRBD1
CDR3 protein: CASTPGQGAFYEQYF
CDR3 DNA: TGTGCCAGTACCCCGGGACAGGGGGCGTTCTACGAGCAGTACTTC

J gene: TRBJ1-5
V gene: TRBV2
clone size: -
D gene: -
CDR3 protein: CATGLGAVQPQHF
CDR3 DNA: TGTGCCACCGGGTTAGGTGCCGTGCAGCCCCAGCATTTT

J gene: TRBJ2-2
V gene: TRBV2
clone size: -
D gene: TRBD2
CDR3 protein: CASSGSGGGFTPGELFF
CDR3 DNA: TGTGCCAGCAGTGGATCTGGCGGGGGGTTTACCCCCGGGGAGCTGTTTTTT

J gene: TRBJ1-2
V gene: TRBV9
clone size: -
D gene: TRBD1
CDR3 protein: CASSAMTGGFGYTF
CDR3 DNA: TGTGCCAGCAGCGCGATGACAGGGGGCTTTGGCTACACCTTC

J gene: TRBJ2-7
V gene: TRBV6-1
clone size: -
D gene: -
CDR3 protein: CASVVRPGPSEQYF
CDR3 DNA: TGTGCCAGCGTTGTTAGGCCAGGGCCCAGCGAGCAGTACTTC

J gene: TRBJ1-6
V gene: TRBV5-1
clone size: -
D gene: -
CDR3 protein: CASSVGHLNSPLHF
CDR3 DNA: TGCGCCAGCAGCGTGGGACACCTAAATTCACCCCTCCACTTT

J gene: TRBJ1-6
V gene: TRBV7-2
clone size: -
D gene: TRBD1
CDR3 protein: CASSPWTGHSSSPLHF
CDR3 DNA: TGTGCCAGCAGCCCCTGGACAGGGCACTCGAGTTCACCCCTCCACTTT

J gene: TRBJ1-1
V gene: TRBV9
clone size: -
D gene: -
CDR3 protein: CASSVGLGANTEAFF
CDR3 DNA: TGTGCCAGCAGCGTAGGTTTAGGGGCGAACACTGAAGCTTTCTTT

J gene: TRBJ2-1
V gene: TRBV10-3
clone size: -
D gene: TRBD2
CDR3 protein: CASLAGGSYNEQFF
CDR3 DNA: TGTGCCTCCTTAGCGGGAGGGAGTTACAATGAGCAGTTCTTC

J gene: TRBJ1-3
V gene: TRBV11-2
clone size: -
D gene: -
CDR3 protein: CASSTDGNTIYF
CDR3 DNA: TGTGCCAGCAGCACAGATGGAAACACCATATATTTT

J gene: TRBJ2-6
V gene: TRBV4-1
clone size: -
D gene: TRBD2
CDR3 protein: CASSQEPLGTSGSSGANVLTF
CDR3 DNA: TGCGCCAGCAGCCAAGAGCCACTAGGGACTAGCGGGAGTTCTGGGGCCAACGTCCTGACTTTC

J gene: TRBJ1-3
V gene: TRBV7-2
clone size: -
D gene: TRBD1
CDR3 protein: CASTGWTGPSGNTIYF
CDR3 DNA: TGTGCCAGCACCGGGTGGACAGGACCCTCTGGAAACACCATATATTTT

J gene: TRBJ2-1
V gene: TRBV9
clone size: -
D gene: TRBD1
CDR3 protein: CASSASRQGFSEQFF
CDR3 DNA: TGTGCCAGCAGCGCCTCCCGACAGGGGTTTAGTGAGCAGTTCTTC

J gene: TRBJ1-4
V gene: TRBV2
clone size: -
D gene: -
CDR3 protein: CASSEQGATNEKLFF
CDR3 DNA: TGTGCCAGCAGTGAACAGGGCGCAACTAATGAAAAACTGTTTTTT

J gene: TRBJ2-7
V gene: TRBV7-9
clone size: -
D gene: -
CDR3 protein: CASSLRTRNSHEQYF
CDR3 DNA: TGTGCCAGCAGCCTCCGGACTCGAAACTCCCACGAGCAGTACTTC

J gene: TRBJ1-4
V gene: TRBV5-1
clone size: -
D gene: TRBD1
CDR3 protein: CASSPPGQLNEKLFF
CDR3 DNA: TGCGCCAGCAGCCCTCCGGGACAGCTTAATGAAAAACTGTTTTTT

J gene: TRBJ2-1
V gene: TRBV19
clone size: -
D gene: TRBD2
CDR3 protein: CASTGTSGRWDEQFF
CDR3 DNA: TGTGCCAGTACCGGGACTAGCGGGAGATGGGATGAGCAGTTCTTC

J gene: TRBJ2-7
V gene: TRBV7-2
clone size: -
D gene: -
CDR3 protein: CASSLSSVTYEQYF
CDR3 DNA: TGTGCCAGCAGCTTAAGTAGCGTGACCTACGAGCAGTACTTC

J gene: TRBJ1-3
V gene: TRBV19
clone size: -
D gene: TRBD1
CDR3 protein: CASSIIGQGFGNTIYF
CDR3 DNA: TGTGCCAGTAGTATAATTGGACAGGGATTCGGAAACACCATATATTTT

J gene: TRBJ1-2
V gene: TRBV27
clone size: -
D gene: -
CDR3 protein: CASSLGSPYYGYTF
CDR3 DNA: TGTGCCAGCAGTTTGGGCAGCCCTTACTATGGCTACACCTTC

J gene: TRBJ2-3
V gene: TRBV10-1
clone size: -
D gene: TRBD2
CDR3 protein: CASSDSAGVDTQYF
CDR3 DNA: TGCGCCAGCAGTGACTCCGCGGGAGTTGATACGCAGTATTTT

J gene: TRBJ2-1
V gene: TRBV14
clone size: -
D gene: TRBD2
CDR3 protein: CASSQGLAMYNEQFF
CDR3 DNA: TGTGCCAGCAGCCAGGGACTAGCGATGTACAATGAGCAGTTCTTC

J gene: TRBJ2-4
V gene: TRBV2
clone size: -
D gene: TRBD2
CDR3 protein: CASSTSVGNIQYF
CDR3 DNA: TGTGCCAGCAGTACTAGCGTCGGGAACATTCAGTACTTC

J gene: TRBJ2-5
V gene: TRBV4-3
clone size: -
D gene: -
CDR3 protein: CASSQTTSRETQYF
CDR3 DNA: TGCGCCAGCAGCCAGACGACTAGTCGGGAGACCCAGTACTTC

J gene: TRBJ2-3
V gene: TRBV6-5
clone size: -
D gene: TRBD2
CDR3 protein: CASSYSSGVVVDTQYF
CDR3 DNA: TGTGCCAGCAGTTACTCTAGCGGGGTGGTCGTGGATACGCAGTATTTT

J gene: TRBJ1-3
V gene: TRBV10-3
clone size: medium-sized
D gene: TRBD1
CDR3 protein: CAIRDSSGNTIYF
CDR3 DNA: TGTGCCATCCGGGACAGCTCTGGAAACACCATATATTTT

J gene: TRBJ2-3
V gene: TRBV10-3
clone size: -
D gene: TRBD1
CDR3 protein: CATGTGVDTQYF
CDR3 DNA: TGTGCCACCGGCACAGGGGTCGATACGCAGTATTTT

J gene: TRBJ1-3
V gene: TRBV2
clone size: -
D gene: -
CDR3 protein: CASSAGMLAGNTIYF
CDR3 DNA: TGTGCCAGCAGCGCTGGCATGCTGGCTGGAAACACCATATATTTT

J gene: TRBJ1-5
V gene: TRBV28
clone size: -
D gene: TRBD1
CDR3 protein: CATGQGVYQPQHF
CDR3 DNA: TGTGCCACCGGACAGGGTGTGTATCAGCCCCAGCATTTT

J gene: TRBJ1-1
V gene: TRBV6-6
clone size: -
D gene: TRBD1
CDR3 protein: CASLTGGWVAFF
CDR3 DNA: TGTGCCAGCCTGACAGGGGGTTGGGTAGCTTTCTTT

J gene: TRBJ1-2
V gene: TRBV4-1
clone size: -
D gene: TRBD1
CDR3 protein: CASSQVPGQGYGYTF
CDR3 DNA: TGCGCCAGCAGCCAAGTCCCGGGACAGGGTTATGGCTACACCTTC

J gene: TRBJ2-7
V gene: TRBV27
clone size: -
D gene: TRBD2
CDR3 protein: CASSSRLAGAYEQYF
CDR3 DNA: TGTGCCAGCAGTTCGCGGCTAGCGGGAGCCTACGAGCAGTACTTC

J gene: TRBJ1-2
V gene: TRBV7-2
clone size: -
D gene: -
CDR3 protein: CASSLLSFTIYGYTF
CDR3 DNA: TGTGCCAGCAGCTTATTGTCGTTCACAATCTATGGCTACACCTTC